Shown below are 16 T cell receptor beta chains from a single sample sequenced in a study of blood T cells in healthy people across ages. Using a J-beta primer mix together with a sample-barcoded 5' primer, a second PCR was run for 7 to 11 cycles. In TCRdb, the 5' RACE reads were re-called with MiXCR into one record per CDR3 protein. The top ten hold roughly a tenth of the sample, which has approximately 900,000 distinct CDR3 sequences, 25% to 30% seen once. These data were likewise used in another study, on T cells of mothers and their children.

Sequencing used blood. These receptors all come from a woman aged 40 to 49 in good health.

This clonotype occurred many times. The V call is TRBV29-1, the J call TRBJ2-5; D is ambiguous. Germline CDR1 reads SQVTM; CDR2 reads ANQGSEA. Trimming left V 4 bases short and J 5 bases short, with 11 bases between. This CDR3 has 12 residues. The CDR3 DNA sequence: TGCAGCGTTGGGGCTAGTGGTGAGACCCAGTACTTC. Amino acids: CSVGASGETQYF.

This clonotype has at least ten counts. The CDR3 DNA is TGTGCCACCAGCAGAGATTTTGGTTTTACAGAACAAGAGACCCAGTACTTC. Protein product: CATSRDFGFTEQETQYF. This chain links TRBV15 with TRBJ2-5; D gene uncertain. From germline, CDR1 is LNHNV and CDR2 YYDKDF (reference sequence). This CDR3 comprises 17 residues. Trimming left V 0 bases short and J 2 bases short, with 16 bases between.

This clonotype has a handful of counts. The chain joins TRBV20-1 to TRBJ1-2; D call uncertain. Trimming stripped 0 bases from V and 6 bases from J, with 14 bases between. Looked up from germline, CDR1 is DFQATT and CDR2 is SNEGSKA (reference sequence). CDR3 length: 14 amino acids. In DNA, the CDR3 is TGCAGTGCTAGAGAAGGAGGGCGTTACAATGGCTACACCTTC. Translated, it gives CSAREGGRYNGYTF.

This clonotype was detected only once. This chain connects TRBV5-5 to TRBJ1-5, with D perhaps matching TRBD1 (5 bases). CDR1 and CDR2 from the germline V gene are SGHKS and YYEKEE (reference sequence). There are 16 residues in the CDR3. V gave up 3 bases and J gave up 1 base, with 14 bases separating them. The CDR3 region has the DNA TGTGCCAGCAGCTGGGCGTCAGGGTTGAGCAATCAGCCCCAGCATTTT. It encodes CASSWASGLSNQPQHF.

The chain is built from TRBV9 and TRBJ1-4; D not resolved. The CDR3 runs 15 residues. CDR1 is SGDLS, CDR2 YYNGEE, per germline. With 4 bases removed from V and 1 base from J, the gap between germline ends came to 11 bases. As DNA, the CDR3 is TGTGCCAGCAGCCCGAACACCTTAACTAATGAAAAACTGTTTTTT. Protein product: CASSPNTLTNEKLFF.

This clonotype occurred many times. The gene calls are TRBV12-3 or TRBV12-4 and TRBJ2-5; D is possibly TRBD2 (5 bases). This CDR3 is 11 amino acids long. The germline V and J ends were trimmed by 6 bases and 11 bases, with 13 bases remaining between them. DNA for the CDR3: TGTGCCAGCAGCCTTGGGGAGAAGCAGTACTTC. Amino acid sequence: CASSLGEKQYF.

A few counts support this clonotype. CDR3 region: CASSLDGNSGGRGSYEQYF. The CDR3 DNA follows: TGTGCCAGCAGCTTAGATGGGAATAGCGGGGGGCGCGGCTCCTACGAGCAGTACTTC. The chain recombines TRBV7-2 with TRBJ2-7, with 10 bases fitting TRBD2. The CDR3 spans 19 residues. With 1 base clipped from V and 0 bases from J, the junction kept 12 bases outside the gene matches. Germline CDR1 SGHTA, CDR2 FQGNSA.

This chain links TRBV7-2 with TRBJ2-5, with 8 nucleotides matching TRBD2. V lost 5 bases, J lost 6 bases, and 17 bases stayed unmatched. In germline, CDR1 is SGHTA, CDR2 FQGNSA. This CDR3 is 17 amino acids long. The CDR3, as DNA: TGTGCCAGCAGCCTTAGGGCGGGGGGACCGCGGGGGAAGACCCAGTACTTC. Protein sequence: CASSLRAGGPRGKTQYF.

The chain links TRBV7-9 to TRBJ2-3; weak D call: TRBD2 (5 bases). Trimming pared 2 bases from V and 7 bases from J, leaving 22 bases between. The CDR3 has 17 amino acids. CDR1 and CDR2 from the germline V gene are SEHNR and FQNEAQ (reference sequence). CDR3 protein: CASSLNEGLYLGNTQYF. For the CDR3, the DNA is TGTGCCAGCAGCTTAAATGAGGGTTTATATCTTGGAAATACGCAGTATTTT.

Comment on this clonotype: Possible read error: a much larger clone is one base away. The chain uses TRBV7-9 and TRBJ2-4, with D uncertain. CDR1 and CDR2 (germline): SEHNR, FQNEAQ (reference sequence). The length of the CDR3 is 15 residues. Trimming removed 3 bases from V and 13 bases from J, with 22 bases in between. DNA of the CDR3: TGTGCCAGCAGCTTGGTAGGGCGGATAAACAATGAGCAGTACTTC. This gives the protein CASSLVGRINNEQYF.

The table lists this clonotype with a few counts. The rearrangement uses TRBV2 and TRBJ2-2; 9 bases align to TRBD1. The CDR3 consists of 17 residues. Trimming cost V 8 bases and J 5 bases; bases outside gene matches: 15. CDR1 is SNHLY and CDR2 is FYNNEI in the germline V gene. DNA for the CDR3: TGTGCCAGCGGATTTCCGGTAGACAGGGGGAGAACCGGGGAGCTGTTTTTT. Translating it yields CASGFPVDRGRTGELFF. Full variable domain (outside the CDR3, taken from reference TRBV2 and TRBJ2-2): EPEVTQTPSHQVTQMGQEVILRCVPISNHLYFYWYRQILGQKVEFLVSFYNNEISEKSEIFDDQFSVERPDGSNFTLKIRSTKLEDSAMYFCASGFPVDRGRTGELFFGEGSRLTVL.

CDR3 region: CAISEARDTQYF. The CDR3 DNA reads TGTGCCATCAGTGAGGCGAGAGATACGCAGTATTTT. The V gene is TRBV10-3, the J gene TRBJ2-3; D remains unclear. The V and J ends lost 2 bases and 5 bases respectively, with 5 bases between them. This CDR3 contains 12 residues. Germline V gene lookup returns CDR1 ENHRY and CDR2 SYGVKD.

The chain couples TRBV28 to TRBJ1-4; TRBD1 agrees at 11 bases. This CDR3 is built from 16 residues. Germline V gives CDR1 MDHEN, CDR2 SYDVKM. The V and J ends lost 8 bases and 4 bases, in that order; junction bases with no gene match: 9. The CDR3 loop is CASGQGATSFNEKLFF. In DNA, the CDR3 is TGTGCCAGCGGACAGGGGGCGACCTCCTTTAATGAAAAACTGTTTTTT.

The rearrangement links TRBV28 to TRBJ2-2, with a possible D match to TRBD1 (6 bases). CDR1 is MDHEN and CDR2 is SYDVKM in the germline V gene. The CDR3 consists of 16 residues. V was pared by 6 bases and J by 2 bases, with 16 bases between. This CDR3 is CASRTDRTGNTGELFF. The CDR3 nucleotides read TGTGCCAGCAGAACGGACAGAACCGGAAACACCGGGGAGCTGTTTTTT.

The gene calls are TRBV5-6 and TRBJ2-6, with D perhaps TRBD1 (5 bases). Germline-derived CDR1 and CDR2 are SGHDT and YYEEEE. The CDR3 has 18 amino acids. V was clipped by 3 bases and J by 6 bases, with 22 bases between them. The CDR3: CASSSQSGAYFTANVLTF. Written as DNA, the CDR3 is TGTGCCAGCAGCTCCCAGTCTGGGGCCTACTTTACGGCCAACGTCCTGACTTTC.

In this sample, this clonotype turned up a few times. The genes are TRBV12-3 or TRBV12-4 and TRBJ1-4, with a possible D match to TRBD1 (6 bases). The CDR3 is 16 residues long. V dropped 4 bases and J dropped 7 bases, with 19 bases sitting between them. The CDR3 region has the DNA TGTGCCAGCAGTTCCCCTACAGGGTATCGGGGTGAAAAACTGTTTTTT. Translating gives CASSSPTGYRGEKLFF.